The 8 T cell receptor beta chains reported below all come from one sample, sequenced in a study of vaccination and CD4 T cells after COVID-19. These receptors have no known antigen. Treatment reported: roughly 10-day PBMC culture with coronavirus spike peptide pools or control peptides (ViraFEST assay). Cultured CD4+ T-cell DNA underwent Oncomine TCR Beta short-read sequencing. TCRdb analysed the PCR reads with MiXCR anew, one entry per CDR3 protein. The table shows thousands of distinct CDR3 sequences, with roughly 71% occurring only once. Sequenced material: CD4+ T cells from blood, cultured in vitro. The receptors come from a human donor who had recovered from COVID-19.

This chain uses TRBV7-2 with TRBJ2-7; 9 bases fit TRBD2. This CDR3 contains 18 residues. Per the germline V gene, CDR1 is SGHTA and CDR2 is FQGNSA. V dropped 1 base and J dropped 3; count of bases not matched to a gene: 13. DNA for the CDR3: TGTGCCAGCAGCTTAGTTCCGGCTAGCGGGAAATACTTCTACGAGCAGTACTTC. Protein sequence: CASSLVPASGKYFYEQYF.

The genes are TRBV12-2 and TRBJ1-2; TRBD1 is the table's D call and was not checked against the DNA. TRBV12-2 is tagged as a pseudogene. The CDR3 contains 15 residues. The CDR3 protein is CASRFKGGRDYGYTF. In DNA, the CDR3 is TGTGCAAGTCGCTTCAAGGGGGGTAGAGACTATGGCTACACCTTC.

This clonotype occurred once. The chain employs TRBV20-1 and TRBJ1-5; 7 positions match TRBD1. Trimming at V came to 2 bases and at J to 6 bases, leaving 10 bases not matched to a gene. The CDR3 is 15 amino acids. The germline V gene has CDR1 DFQATT and CDR2 SNEGSKA (reference sequence). Here the CDR3 reads CSARSTGAPSQPQHF. CDR3 in DNA: TGCAGTGCTAGATCCACAGGGGCCCCGAGTCAGCCCCAGCATTTT.

V and J are TRBV7-8 and TRBJ2-3; D is undetermined. Germline loops: CDR1 SGHVS, CDR2 FQNEAQ. The CDR3 is made up of 9 amino acids. The CDR3 spells CATKDTQYF. The CDR3 coding sequence is TGTGCGACGAAGGATACGCAGTATTTT.

The V gene is TRBV2, the J gene TRBJ1-5; possibly TRBD1 for D (5 bases). The CDR3 consists of 14 residues. The V gene's germline CDR1 is SNHLY and CDR2 FYNNEI. Trimming pared 11 bases from V and 2 bases from J, leaving 16 bases between. CDR3 nucleotides: TGTGCCGTGTCGGGGGGGAATGGCAATCAGCCCCAGCATTTT. It yields the protein CAVSGGNGNQPQHF.

This clonotype was counted only a few times. The J gene is TRBJ2-1, the V gene TRBV20-1, with unresolved D. The V gene lost 3 bases and the J gene lost 10 bases, with 19 bases spanning the gap. Germline V gives CDR1 DFQATT, CDR2 SNEGSKA (reference sequence). The CDR3 is made up of 14 amino acids. The CDR3 DNA follows: TGCAGTGCTAGGTGGGGTCGCATTTCCCACGAGCAGTTCTTC. This gives the protein CSARWGRISHEQFF.

The V and J genes are TRBV6-1 and TRBJ1-3; 7 bases line up with TRBD1. From germline, CDR1 is MNHNS and CDR2 SASEGT. With V trimmed by 4 bases and J by 0 bases, 6 bases remained unmatched. The length of the CDR3 is 16 residues. The CDR3 reads CASSAKQGISGNTIYF. The CDR3 DNA is TGTGCCAGCAGTGCTAAACAGGGGATCTCTGGAAACACCATATATTTT.

The chain couples TRBV20-1 to TRBJ2-3; 14 bases map to TRBD2. Germline-derived CDR1 and CDR2 are DFQATT and SNEGSKA (reference sequence). Germline trimming cut 6 bases from V and 4 bases from J; bases unmatched to any gene: 9. The CDR3 is made up of 16 amino acids. The CDR3 loop is CSASGLAGAKADTQYF. The CDR3 DNA sequence: TGCAGTGCCTCGGGACTAGCGGGAGCTAAGGCAGATACGCAGTATTTT.